The sequence of this T cell receptor (beta chain) was determined in a study of blood T cell repertoires in COVID-19. Study in general: Sample material is recorded as cDNA or gDNA derived from T cells, B-cell-depleted T cells, or PBMCs.

This CDR3 comprises 16 residues. Using immunoSEQ multiplex PCR, the repertoire was profiled, and TCRdb retains in-frame clones only, with some absent. The table has approximately 400,000 clones, around 87% seen once; the top ten hold 1.3%. This sequence originates from a man aged 25 to 45 who had recovered from COVID-19. The rearrangement links TRBV21-1 to TRBJ1-5; the table's TRBD1 call for D was not verified on the DNA. TRBV21-1 is designated a pseudogene. Sample: PBMCs or T cells enriched from blood (not recorded which). CDR3 amino acids: CASSDRQRHSNQPQHF. The CDR3 DNA follows: TGTGCCAGCAGCGACCGACAGCGCCATAGCAATCAGCCCCAGCATTTT.